One T cell receptor (beta chain) is described in this entry. It has no known antigen specificity. A read error is possible here, since a much larger clone lies one base away. CDR1 and CDR2 (MNHEY, SVGEGT) derive from the germline V gene. The CDR3 starts with the cysteine, ends with the phenylalanine, and has 16 residues. Just the 48-base CDR3 DNA is kept, in frame starting at base 1. The TCR beta CDR3 regions were amplified from RNA transcripts. A first-round RT-PCR of the TCR CDR3 used the HTBI primer set with the Qiagen OneStep RT-PCR kit. The libraries were constructed in a second round of multiplex PCR and then size-selected and purified. Paired-end sequencing of the libraries was performed with 100 bp reads on an Illumina HiSeq2000. The authors processed their data as follows. Raw data were processed with SOAPnuke, discarding reads with adapters, uncalled bases, mean Phred below 15, or no exact constant-primer or identifier match. High-quality paired reads were merged using COPE v1.2.5, and each unique nucleotide sequence was defined as a clonotype. MiTCR v1.1 was used to align the clonotypes against IMGT TRBV, TRBD and TRBJ reference segments. Analysis was restricted to V-J combinations with a frequency above 0.0001, which covered about 99% of repertoires. The TCS score was defined as the ratio of F50 (clonal expansion) to E x V (chaos), calculated using BLOSUM62-based TCRdist between CDR3 peptides within each V-J. Welch's t-statistics and random forest reduced 514 V-J features to 10 to 15, which were used in a naive Bayes classifier (R e1071). TCRdb itself trimmed the public reads at Q25 with fastp, ran MiXCR and retained productive beta chains. Rows are unified per CDR3 protein, each entry keeping the most common DNA and genes. The V and J calls come from TCRdb's annotation, not from the publication. In this sample the table shows some 580,000 distinct CDR3 sequences, 16% of which occur a single time. The top ten clonotypes cover 3% to 4% of the sample.

This entry is derived from a study of T cells in Graves' hyperthyroidism and ophthalmopathy (dated by TCRdb to about 2019). Context from the whole study: Peripheral blood samples were taken at the time of initial diagnosis, prior to any treatment. To identify TCR V-J signatures that set the groups apart, the researchers used a discovery cohort of about a hundred patients, made up of 43 with Graves' ophthalmopathy and some 58 with stable Graves' hyperthyroidism. Prospective prediction of ophthalmopathy was tested in an independent validation cohort of 18 hyperthyroidism patients and around 16 patients who later progressed to ophthalmopathy. The approximately 90 discovery patients were divided at random into training and test sets in a 7:3 ratio. Thyroid tissue and blood T-cell repertoires from more than five Graves' hyperthyroidism patients were also compared in the study. Following sampling, methimazole starting at 30 mg daily was given to hyperthyroidism patients, and high-dose intravenous methylprednisolone was given to ophthalmopathy patients. The paper describes TCR Vbeta CDR3 sequencing of 120 to 150 peripheral blood samples, made up of some 42 ophthalmopathy patients, roughly 72 hyperthyroidism patients and approximately 17 progressor patients.

Ophthalmopathy patients had moderately to severely active disease, with a Clinical Activity Score of 3 or more, a NOSPECS grade of 4 or more, and a disease duration of less than 3 months. Exclusion was applied to patients with uncontrolled infections, other autoimmune diseases, pregnancy or lactation. Diagnoses were based on clinical symptoms, serum thyroxine and TRAb, thyroid ultrasound and orbital computed tomography. PBMCs were separated from over 9 ml of fresh peripheral blood using Ficoll-Paque density gradient centrifugation. Total RNA was extracted with Trizol reagent, and quality was checked on an Agilent 2100 Bioanalyzer. What the research found in general, with its limitations: Most expanded thyroid clonotypes (frequency above 0.001) were also detected in blood, suggesting blood repertoires may reflect thyroid immune responses. No statistical method was used to fix the sample size in advance, and group allocation was not hidden from the investigators. A 13 V-J signature model separated ophthalmopathy from stable hyperthyroidism, with 87.88% sensitivity and 81.08% specificity in cross-validation and 80%/75% in testing. In validation, progression to ophthalmopathy was predicted by the model with more than 65% sensitivity and under 85% specificity, a median of 6.5 months before onset.

What was sequenced was blood. The sequence was collected from a woman between 40 and 50 years old with Graves' ophthalmopathy. Here the chain combines TRBV6-2 or TRBV6-3 and TRBJ2-3, with 9 bases in between that match TRBD2. The DNA sequence is TGTGCCCGCAGTCCTGAGCGGGGGGCGCGTCAAGATACGCAGTATTTT. This sequence encodes CARSPERGARQDTQYF.